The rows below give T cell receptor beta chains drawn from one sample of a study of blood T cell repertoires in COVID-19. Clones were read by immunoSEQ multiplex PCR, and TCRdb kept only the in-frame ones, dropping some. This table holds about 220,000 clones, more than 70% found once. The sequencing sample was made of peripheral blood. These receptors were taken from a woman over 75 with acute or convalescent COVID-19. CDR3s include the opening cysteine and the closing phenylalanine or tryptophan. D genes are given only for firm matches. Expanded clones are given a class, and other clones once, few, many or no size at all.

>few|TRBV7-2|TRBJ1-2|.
TGTGCCAGCACCGGTGTCACTTATGGCTACACCTTC
CASTGVTYGYTF
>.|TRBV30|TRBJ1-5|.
TGTGCCTGGAGTGTAGGGCGGGCCGATCAGCCCCAGCATTTT
CAWSVGRADQPQHF
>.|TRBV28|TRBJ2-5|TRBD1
TGTGCCAGCCGATGGACAGGGGAGAGGACCCAGTACTTC
CASRWTGERTQYF
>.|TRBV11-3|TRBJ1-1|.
TGTGCCAGCAGCAAACTAAATGTGAACACTGAAGCTTTCTTT
CASSKLNVNTEAFF
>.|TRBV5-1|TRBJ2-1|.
TGCGCCAGCAGCTTGGAACAAGCCAGCGATGAGCAGTTCTTC
CASSLEQASDEQFF
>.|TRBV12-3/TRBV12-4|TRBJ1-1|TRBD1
TGTGCCAGCAGTTACACAGGGGGAACTGAAGCTTTCTTT
CASSYTGGTEAFF
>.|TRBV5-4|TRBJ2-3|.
TGTGCCAGCAGCTGGTCTAGCGGCACAGATACGCAGTATTTT
CASSWSSGTDTQYF
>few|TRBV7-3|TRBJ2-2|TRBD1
TGTGCCAGCAGCTGGACAGGAGCTGACGGGGAGCTGTTTTTT
CASSWTGADGELFF
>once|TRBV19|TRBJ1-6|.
TGTGCCAGTAGTCTTAGGGAGCAATCACCCCTCCACTTT
CASSLREQSPLHF
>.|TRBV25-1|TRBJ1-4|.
TGTGCCAGCAGTTCGAGGACAAATGAAAAACTGTTTTTT
CASSSRTNEKLFF
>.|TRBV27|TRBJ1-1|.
TGTGCCAGCAGTTTTTCGGGAGGAAGGACTGAAGCTTTCTTT
CASSFSGGRTEAFF
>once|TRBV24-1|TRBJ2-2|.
TGTGCCGCTGGGCGGGACGGAAACACCGGGGAGCTGTTTTTT
CAAGRDGNTGELFF
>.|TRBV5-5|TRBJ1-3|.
TGTGCCAGCAGCTTGGTTTCAGGGGCCATCTCTGGAAACACCATATATTTT
CASSLVSGAISGNTIYF
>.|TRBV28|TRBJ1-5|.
TGTGCCAGCAGTTTCGCGGGAGGAAATCAGCCCCAGCATTTT
CASSFAGGNQPQHF
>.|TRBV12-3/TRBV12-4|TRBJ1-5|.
TGTGCCAGCAGCCTAGGGGTCGGTCAGCCCCAGCATTTT
CASSLGVGQPQHF
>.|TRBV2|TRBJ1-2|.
TGTGCCAGCAGGATTCGGGGGTCTTTCTATGGCTACACCTTC
CASRIRGSFYGYTF
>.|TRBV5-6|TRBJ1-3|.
TGTGCCAGCAGTCTCGGGATCTCTGGAAACACCATATATTTT
CASSLGISGNTIYF
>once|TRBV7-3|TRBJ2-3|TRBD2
TGTGCCAGCAGCAGCGGACTAGCGGGGAGAGATACGCAGTATTTT
CASSSGLAGRDTQYF
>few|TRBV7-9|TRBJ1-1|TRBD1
TGTGCCAGCAGCTATCGACAGGGGGGATCGAACACTGAAGCTTTCTTT
CASSYRQGGSNTEAFF
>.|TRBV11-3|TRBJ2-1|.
TGTGCCAGCAGCTTAGAGTTCACAGGACAGCAGTTCTTC
CASSLEFTGQQFF
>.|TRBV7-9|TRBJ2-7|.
TGTGCCAGCAGCCAGGAGGTCAGCCTTGGCCGGGGGGAGCAGTACTTC
CASSQEVSLGRGEQYF
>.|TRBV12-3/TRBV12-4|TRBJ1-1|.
TGTGCCAGCAGTTTGGATCCGGGCACTGAAGCTTTCTTT
CASSLDPGTEAFF
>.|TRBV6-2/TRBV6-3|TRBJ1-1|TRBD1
TGTGCCAGCAGTTACTCGGGACAGACTCGATTCTTT
CASSYSGQTRFF
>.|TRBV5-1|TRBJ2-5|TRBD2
TGCGCCAGCAGAAAAGCGGGGGGGCCCACCCAGTACTTC
CASRKAGGPTQYF
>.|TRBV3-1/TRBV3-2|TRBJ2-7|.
TGTGCCAGCAGCCAACCTAGCATTGGGTCCTACGAGCAGTACTTC
CASSQPSIGSYEQYF
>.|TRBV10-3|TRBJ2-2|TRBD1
TGTGCCATCAGCAGGACAGGGGACACCGGGGAGCTGTTTTTT
CAISRTGDTGELFF
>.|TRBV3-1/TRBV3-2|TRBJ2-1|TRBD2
TGTGCCAGCAGCCCCCGAGGAGCGGGGACCAATGAGCAGTTCTTC
CASSPRGAGTNEQFF
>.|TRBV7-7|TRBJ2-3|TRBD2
TGTGCCAGCAGCTTAGGCGGGGGAGGCACAGATACGCAGTATTTT
CASSLGGGGTDTQYF
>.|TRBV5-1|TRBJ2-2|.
TGCGCCAGCAGCTTGGAGGGGAAAACGCCCACCGGGGAGCTGTTTTTT
CASSLEGKTPTGELFF
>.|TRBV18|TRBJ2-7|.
TGTGCCAGCTCACCACCGAATAAGAGCGGGTACGAGCAGTACTTC
CASSPPNKSGYEQYF
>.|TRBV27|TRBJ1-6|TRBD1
TGTGCCAGCAGTTCAACAGGGGGCGCTGGGTCACCCCTCCACTTT
CASSSTGGAGSPLHF
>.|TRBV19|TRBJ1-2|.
TGTGCCAGTAGCCAACAGGGTACGGGTGGCTACACCTTC
CASSQQGTGGYTF
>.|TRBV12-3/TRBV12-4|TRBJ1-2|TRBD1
TGTGCCAGCAGTTCGGACAGGGGTCATGGCTACACCTTC
CASSSDRGHGYTF
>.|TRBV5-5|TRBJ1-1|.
TGTGCCAGCAGCACAGCATATATTCCAGAATCTTTCTTT
CASSTAYIPESFF
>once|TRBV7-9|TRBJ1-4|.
TGTGCCAGCAGCTCAGGGGAAAATGAAAAACTGTTTTTT
CASSSGENEKLFF
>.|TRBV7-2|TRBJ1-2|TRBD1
TGTGCCAGCAGCTTTTCCGGACAGGGGGGCTATGGCTACACCTTC
CASSFSGQGGYGYTF
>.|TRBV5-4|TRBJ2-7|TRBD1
TGTGCCAGCAGCTTCGGGGACAGGGGCTACGAGCAGTACTTC
CASSFGDRGYEQYF
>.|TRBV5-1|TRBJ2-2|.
TGCGCCAGCAGCTCTCCCGGGACAAGGGAGCTGTTTTTT
CASSSPGTRELFF
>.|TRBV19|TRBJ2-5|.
TGTGCCAGTAGTATACTGGGGCGAGGAGACCAAGAGACCCAGTACTTC
CASSILGRGDQETQYF
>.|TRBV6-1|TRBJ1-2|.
TGTGCCAGCTGGGGCCAAGGGGTCGGTCGCTACACCTTC
CASWGQGVGRYTF
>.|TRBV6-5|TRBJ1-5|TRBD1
TGTGCCAGCAGCCGGGGACAGGGGAATCAGCCCCAGCATTTT
CASSRGQGNQPQHF
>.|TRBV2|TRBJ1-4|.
TGTGCCAGCAACCAACAGGCAACTAATGAAAAACTGTTTTTT
CASNQQATNEKLFF
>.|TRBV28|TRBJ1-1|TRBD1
TGTGCCAGCAGTCTAGGGGGCGGTGGTGAGTGGGAAGCTTTCTTT
CASSLGGGGEWEAFF
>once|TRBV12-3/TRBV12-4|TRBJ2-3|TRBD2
TGTGCCAGCAGTGGGACTAGAGATACGCAGTATTTT
CASSGTRDTQYF
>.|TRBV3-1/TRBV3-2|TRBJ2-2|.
TGTGCCAGCACCGGGCGGGTAAACACCGGGGAGCTGTTTTTT
CASTGRVNTGELFF
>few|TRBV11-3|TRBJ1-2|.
TGTGCCAGCAGCTCCCGGAGGGATGGCTACACCTTC
CASSSRRDGYTF
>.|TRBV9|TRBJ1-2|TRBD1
TGTGCCAGCAGCTCAACAGGGGGTGGCTACACCTTC
CASSSTGGGYTF